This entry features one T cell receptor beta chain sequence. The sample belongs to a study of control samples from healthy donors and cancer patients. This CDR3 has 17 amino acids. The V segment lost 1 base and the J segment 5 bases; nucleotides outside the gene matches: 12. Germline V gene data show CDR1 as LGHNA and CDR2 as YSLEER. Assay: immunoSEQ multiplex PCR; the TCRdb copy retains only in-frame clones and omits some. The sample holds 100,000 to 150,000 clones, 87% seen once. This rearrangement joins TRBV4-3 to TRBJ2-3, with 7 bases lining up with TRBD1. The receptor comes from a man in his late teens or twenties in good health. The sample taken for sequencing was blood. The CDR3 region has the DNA TGCGCCAGCAGCCAAGGAGTAGGACAGGCCCAACGAGATACGCAGTATTTT. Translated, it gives CASSQGVGQAQRDTQYF.